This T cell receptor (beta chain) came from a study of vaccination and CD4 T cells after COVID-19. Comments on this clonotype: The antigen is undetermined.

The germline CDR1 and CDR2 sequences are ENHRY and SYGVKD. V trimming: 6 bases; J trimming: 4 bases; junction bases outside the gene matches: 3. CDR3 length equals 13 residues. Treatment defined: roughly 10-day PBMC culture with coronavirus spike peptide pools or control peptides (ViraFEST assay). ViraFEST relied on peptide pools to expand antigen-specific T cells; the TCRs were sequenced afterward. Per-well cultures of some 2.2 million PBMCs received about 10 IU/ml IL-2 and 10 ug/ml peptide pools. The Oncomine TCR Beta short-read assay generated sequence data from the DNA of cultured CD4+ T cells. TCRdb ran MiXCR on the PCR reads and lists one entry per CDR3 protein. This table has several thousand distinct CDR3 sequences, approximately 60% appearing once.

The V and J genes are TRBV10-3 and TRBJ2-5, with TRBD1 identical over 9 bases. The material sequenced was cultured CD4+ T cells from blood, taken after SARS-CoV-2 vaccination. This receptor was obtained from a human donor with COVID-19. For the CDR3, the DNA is TGTGCCATCAGACAGGGGGCGTCAGAGACCCAGTACTTC. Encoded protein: CAIRQGASETQYF.